Listed below are T cell receptor beta chains from one sample, sequenced in a study of CD4 T cells in relation to SARS-CoV-2 and coronaviruses. These receptors' antigens are unknown. Data came from immunoSEQ multiplex PCR; TCRdb stores just in-frame clones and leaves some out. Here the sample spans some 19,000 clones, roughly 79% being singletons. The sequencing sample was made of CD4+ T cells from PBMCs, cultured in vitro. These receptors were obtained from a human donor in good health. Each CDR3 is given with its conserved first and last residue. D genes are given only for firm matches. Rows may omit the clone size; those that give it use once, few, many or a size class.

abundance: .
d_gene: TRBD2
j_gene: TRBJ2-7
v_gene: TRBV29-1
CDR3nt: TGCAGCGTTGGGAGTAGCGGGGTGCCCCTCGAGCAGTACTTC
CDR3aa: CSVGSSGVPLEQYF

abundance: .
d_gene: TRBD2
j_gene: TRBJ2-3
v_gene: TRBV19
CDR3nt: TGTGCCAGTCGAGGAAGGGCAGGGCTAGCGGGATTATATACGCAGTATTTT
CDR3aa: CASRGRAGLAGLYTQYF

abundance: once
d_gene: .
j_gene: TRBJ1-3
v_gene: TRBV28
CDR3nt: TGTGCCAGCAGTTTAGTGAGGGACTACTCTGGAAACACCATATATTTT
CDR3aa: CASSLVRDYSGNTIYF

abundance: .
d_gene: TRBD1
j_gene: TRBJ2-7
v_gene: TRBV6-5
CDR3nt: TGTGCCAGCAGGGACCCGGGACAGGGAGACGAGCAGTACTTC
CDR3aa: CASRDPGQGDEQYF

abundance: .
d_gene: TRBD1
j_gene: TRBJ2-5
v_gene: TRBV7-9
CDR3nt: TGTGCCAGCAGCCGGGGACAGGGGGGCCAAGAGACCCAGTACTTC
CDR3aa: CASSRGQGGQETQYF

abundance: .
d_gene: .
j_gene: TRBJ2-5
v_gene: TRBV2
CDR3nt: TGTGCCAGCAACATGAAGGGGAATTGGGAGACCCAGTACTTC
CDR3aa: CASNMKGNWETQYF

abundance: .
d_gene: .
j_gene: TRBJ1-1
v_gene: TRBV28
CDR3nt: TGTGTTATGGAACGGGACGGACTGAACACTGAAGCTTTCTTT
CDR3aa: CVMERDGLNTEAFF

abundance: .
d_gene: TRBD1
j_gene: TRBJ1-2
v_gene: TRBV18
CDR3nt: TGTGCCAGCTCACCACTTGGACAGGGTGGGGGATATGGCTACACCTTC
CDR3aa: CASSPLGQGGGYGYTF

abundance: .
d_gene: TRBD2
j_gene: TRBJ2-1
v_gene: TRBV4-1
CDR3nt: TGCGCCAGCAGCCTCCGGACTAGCGGGAGATGGGATGAGCAGTTCTTC
CDR3aa: CASSLRTSGRWDEQFF

abundance: .
d_gene: TRBD1
j_gene: TRBJ1-1
v_gene: TRBV6-5
CDR3nt: TGTGCCAGCATTGGGACAGGGGGCTCGGCTTTCTTT
CDR3aa: CASIGTGGSAFF

abundance: .
d_gene: .
j_gene: TRBJ2-2
v_gene: TRBV24-1
CDR3nt: TGTGCCACCAGTGATTTATTTGGGGCGAACACCGGGGAGCTGTTTTTT
CDR3aa: CATSDLFGANTGELFF

abundance: .
d_gene: .
j_gene: TRBJ2-5
v_gene: TRBV30
CDR3nt: TGTGCCTGGAGTGGGAACAGGGTCGTGGAGACCCAGTACTTC
CDR3aa: CAWSGNRVVETQYF

abundance: .
d_gene: TRBD1
j_gene: TRBJ2-7
v_gene: TRBV2
CDR3nt: TGTGCCAGCAACCCCGGGACAGGTGACTACGAGCAGTACTTC
CDR3aa: CASNPGTGDYEQYF

abundance: .
d_gene: TRBD1
j_gene: TRBJ2-1
v_gene: TRBV5-8
CDR3nt: TGTGCCAGCAGCTTGTGGGACAGCCGGAAGGTGGATGAGCAGTTCTTC
CDR3aa: CASSLWDSRKVDEQFF

abundance: .
d_gene: .
j_gene: TRBJ1-1
v_gene: TRBV7-9
CDR3nt: TGTGCCAGCAGCTTAGAAGTTATCGGGAACACTGAAGCTTTCTTT
CDR3aa: CASSLEVIGNTEAFF

abundance: .
d_gene: .
j_gene: TRBJ2-2
v_gene: TRBV5-6
CDR3nt: TGTGCCAGCAGCTTGGGGTCTACCGAGCTGTTTTTT
CDR3aa: CASSLGSTELFF

abundance: once
d_gene: .
j_gene: TRBJ2-1
v_gene: TRBV6-5
CDR3nt: TGTGCCAGCAGCAAACTTAGGGGGGGTGAGCAGTTCTTC
CDR3aa: CASSKLRGGEQFF

abundance: .
d_gene: TRBD2
j_gene: TRBJ2-7
v_gene: TRBV28
CDR3nt: TGTGCCAGCAGGTGGCTAGCGGGAGGGGGAGAGCAGTACTTC
CDR3aa: CASRWLAGGGEQYF

abundance: .
d_gene: .
j_gene: TRBJ2-7
v_gene: TRBV7-9
CDR3nt: TGTGCCAGCAGCTTAGGGCAGGGTGCGGCGCAGCAGTACTTC
CDR3aa: CASSLGQGAAQQYF

abundance: .
d_gene: .
j_gene: TRBJ2-7
v_gene: TRBV19
CDR3nt: TGTGCCAGTAGCGTACCAACTTCCGGGGTCAGCAACCCCTACGAGCAGTACTTC
CDR3aa: CASSVPTSGVSNPYEQYF

abundance: .
d_gene: .
j_gene: TRBJ2-7
v_gene: TRBV5-5
CDR3nt: TGTGCCAGCAGCTTGGCCGGGACAAACTACGAGCAGTACTTC
CDR3aa: CASSLAGTNYEQYF

abundance: few
d_gene: TRBD1
j_gene: TRBJ1-1
v_gene: TRBV3-1/TRBV3-2
CDR3nt: TGTGCCAGCAGCCGAGGACAGGGAGGGAGGGAAGCTTTCTTT
CDR3aa: CASSRGQGGREAFF

abundance: .
d_gene: TRBD1
j_gene: TRBJ2-2
v_gene: TRBV5-4
CDR3nt: TGTGCCAGCAGCTTGAAACAGGGGTACACCGGGGAGCTGTTTTTT
CDR3aa: CASSLKQGYTGELFF

abundance: .
d_gene: .
j_gene: TRBJ2-1
v_gene: TRBV21-1
CDR3nt: TGTGCCAGCAGCAGCGGGGAGTGGAGCTCCTACAATGAGCAGTTCTTC
CDR3aa: CASSSGEWSSYNEQFF

abundance: .
d_gene: .
j_gene: TRBJ2-7
v_gene: TRBV21-1
CDR3nt: TGTGCCAGCAGCCACCTAAGGGGGCTAGCGGGAGGTCAAAAAAAGGACGCCTACGAGCAGTACTTC
CDR3aa: CASSHLRGLAGGQKKDAYEQYF

abundance: .
d_gene: TRBD1
j_gene: TRBJ1-2
v_gene: TRBV19
CDR3nt: TGTGCCAGTAGCCTAGCGGGACAGGGCCTTCACCTCTATGGCTACACCTTC
CDR3aa: CASSLAGQGLHLYGYTF

abundance: .
d_gene: .
j_gene: TRBJ2-4
v_gene: TRBV7-9
CDR3nt: TGTGCCAGCAGCCCCCCGGGACGGGAGATTCAGTACTTC
CDR3aa: CASSPPGREIQYF

abundance: .
d_gene: TRBD1
j_gene: TRBJ1-1
v_gene: TRBV7-8
CDR3nt: TGTGCCAGCAGCTCAGACAGGGGGTACACTGAAGCTTTCTTT
CDR3aa: CASSSDRGYTEAFF

abundance: .
d_gene: TRBD1
j_gene: TRBJ1-2
v_gene: TRBV19
CDR3nt: TGTGCCAGTATGAGGGACAGAGTTAACTATGGCTACACCTTC
CDR3aa: CASMRDRVNYGYTF

abundance: .
d_gene: TRBD2
j_gene: TRBJ2-2
v_gene: TRBV5-4
CDR3nt: TGTGCCAGCAGCTCGGGACTAGCGGGAGTAATGGACACCGGGGAGCTGTTTTTT
CDR3aa: CASSSGLAGVMDTGELFF

abundance: few
d_gene: .
j_gene: TRBJ1-1
v_gene: TRBV5-1
CDR3nt: TGCGCCAGCAGCTTTCGGCCCACGGGGAACACTGAAGCTTTCTTT
CDR3aa: CASSFRPTGNTEAFF

abundance: .
d_gene: .
j_gene: TRBJ1-5
v_gene: TRBV6-5
CDR3nt: TGTGCCACTCGGGTCGACAATCAGCCCCAGCATTTT
CDR3aa: CATRVDNQPQHF

abundance: .
d_gene: .
j_gene: TRBJ2-2
v_gene: TRBV28
CDR3nt: TGTGCCAGCAGACTTCAGGGAACCGGGGAGCTGTTTTTT
CDR3aa: CASRLQGTGELFF

abundance: .
d_gene: .
j_gene: TRBJ2-1
v_gene: TRBV28
CDR3nt: TGTGCCAGCAGTTTGGAAAACAGGTACAATGAGCAGTTCTTC
CDR3aa: CASSLENRYNEQFF

abundance: .
d_gene: .
j_gene: TRBJ2-1
v_gene: TRBV7-3
CDR3nt: TGTGCCAGCAGCTTAACGACTGACAGCTCCTACAATGAGCAGTTCTTC
CDR3aa: CASSLTTDSSYNEQFF

abundance: few
d_gene: .
j_gene: TRBJ2-1
v_gene: TRBV24-1
CDR3nt: TGTGCCACCAGTGTCCCGCCCCAGAATGGGGGCCTTCACAATGAGCAGTTCTTC
CDR3aa: CATSVPPQNGGLHNEQFF

abundance: .
d_gene: .
j_gene: TRBJ1-1
v_gene: TRBV5-1
CDR3nt: TGCGCCAGCAGCTTGGGGAGGACAGCGGACACTGAAGCTTTCTTT
CDR3aa: CASSLGRTADTEAFF

abundance: .
d_gene: TRBD1
j_gene: TRBJ2-7
v_gene: TRBV6-1
CDR3nt: TGTGCCAGCAGTGAAGGCCCACCGGGACAGGGGGCTTACGAGCAGTACTTC
CDR3aa: CASSEGPPGQGAYEQYF

abundance: .
d_gene: TRBD2
j_gene: TRBJ2-7
v_gene: TRBV14
CDR3nt: TGTGCCAGCAGCCCTCGGACTAGCGGGACCGCCTACGAGCAGTACTTC
CDR3aa: CASSPRTSGTAYEQYF

abundance: .
d_gene: .
j_gene: TRBJ2-3
v_gene: TRBV11-3
CDR3nt: TGTGCCAGCAGCCGTCAAGGCGGGGATACGCAGTATTTT
CDR3aa: CASSRQGGDTQYF

abundance: .
d_gene: .
j_gene: TRBJ1-1
v_gene: TRBV7-3
CDR3nt: TGTGCCAGCAGCTTAACACCGAACACTGAAGCTTTCTTT
CDR3aa: CASSLTPNTEAFF

abundance: .
d_gene: .
j_gene: TRBJ1-4
v_gene: TRBV25-1
CDR3nt: TGTGCCAGCAGCGATAGGGGCACCTATAATGAAAAACTGTTTTTT
CDR3aa: CASSDRGTYNEKLFF

abundance: .
d_gene: .
j_gene: TRBJ2-2
v_gene: TRBV5-5
CDR3nt: TGTGCCAGCAGCTTGGCTGGGGTCCAGGGCACCGGGGAGCTGTTTTTT
CDR3aa: CASSLAGVQGTGELFF

abundance: few
d_gene: TRBD1
j_gene: TRBJ1-1
v_gene: TRBV5-1
CDR3nt: TGCGCCAGCAGCTCCGCTAACAGGGGTGTGGGCACTGAAGCTTTCTTT
CDR3aa: CASSSANRGVGTEAFF